This TCR beta chain stems from a study of cytomegalovirus exposure and HLA in healthy donors. For this clone: Its specificity is not known.

The CDR3 contains 15 residues. Germline values: CDR1 SNHLY, CDR2 FYNNEI. V gave up 3 bases and J gave up 3 bases, with 14 bases separating them. Study-wide findings and caveats: V segments that were indistinguishable, TRBV6-2 and TRBV6-3 among them, were omitted from analysis. The productive fraction for most TCR beta V segments was about 90% or about 30% in an earlier analysis.

Primers: 60 Vbeta forward and 13 Jbeta reverse. Using immunoSEQ multiplex PCR, the repertoire was profiled, and TCRdb retains in-frame clones only, with some absent. Of just under 250,000 clones in the sample, roughly 82% are singletons; the top ten hold around 5.7%. V usage is TRBV2 and J usage is TRBJ2-5, with D possibly being TRBD1 (6 bases). This TCR came from a woman aged 40-49 years in good health and CMV-seropositive. The sample comprised PBMCs. CDR3 loop: CASSDWTDNEETQYF. CDR3 nucleotides: TGTGCCAGCAGTGACTGGACAGATAATGAAGAGACCCAGTACTTC.